Each of the 29 T cell receptor beta chains below was sequenced from the same sample in a study of T cells in Graves' hyperthyroidism and ophthalmopathy. Using RNA transcripts as the source, TCR beta CDR3 regions were amplified. In the first-round RT-PCR of the TCR CDR3, the HTBI primer set was used. TCRdb used MiXCR to reprocess the multiplex PCR reads, holding one entry per CDR3 protein. The table has about 400,000 distinct CDR3 sequences, about 16% seen once. Sequencing was carried out using blood. The receptors originated from a woman aged 30 to 39 with Graves' hyperthyroidism.

Ten or more counts support this clonotype. This sequence joins TRBV20-1 and TRBJ2-1; TRBD2 agrees at 13 bases. V shed 1 base and J 3 bases; nucleotides not matched to a gene: 6. The CDR3 covers 17 residues. The germline gives CDR1 DFQATT, CDR2 SNEGSKA (reference sequence). This chain's CDR3 is CSARGTSGRFHYNEQFF. CDR3 sequence (DNA): TGCAGTGCTAGAGGGACTAGCGGGAGATTCCACTACAATGAGCAGTTCTTC.

The chain uses TRBV2 and TRBJ2-3; perhaps D is TRBD1 or TRBD2 (5 bases each). The germline V and J ends were trimmed by 6 bases and 5 bases, with 18 bases remaining between them. Germline CDR1 SNHLY, CDR2 FYNNEI. The CDR3 contains 15 residues. The chain's CDR3 is CASRPGPATRDTQYF. The CDR3 nucleotides read TGTGCCAGCAGACCGGGACCCGCGACAAGAGATACGCAGTATTTT.

In this sample, this clonotype turned up many times. The chain links TRBV5-1 to TRBJ1-5; D not resolved. The CDR3 is 14 residues long. V was shortened by 0 bases and J by 6 bases, with 10 bases between the two germline ends. Germline values: CDR1 SGHRS, CDR2 YFSETQ. CDR3 bases: TGCGCCAGCAGCTTGGGGCAGGATGGTCAGCCCCAGCATTTT. This sequence encodes CASSLGQDGQPQHF. Looking up the rest from reference TRBV5-1 and TRBJ1-5 gives the full variable domain: KAGVTQTPRYLIKTRGQQVTLSCSPISGHRSVSWYQQTPGQGLQFLFEYFSETQRNKGNFPGRFSGRQFSNSRSEMNVSTLELGDSALYLCASSLGQDGQPQHFGDGTRLSIL.

The chain has TRBV5-5 and TRBJ2-3; D might be TRBD1 (5 bases). Germline loops: CDR1 SGHKS, CDR2 YYEKEE (reference sequence). V lost 4 bases, J lost 5 bases, and 17 bases lay in between. CDR3 length: 15 residues. CDR3 nucleotide sequence: TGTGCCAGCAGCCAGGACACGGCCAAAGGAGATACGCAGTATTTT. It is translated as CASSQDTAKGDTQYF.

Of note for this clonotype: One base away lies a much larger clone, so this may be a sequencing read error. The rearrangement links TRBV6-5 to TRBJ2-7; D gene unclear. This CDR3 is built from 12 residues. CDR1 is MNHEY, CDR2 SVGAGI, per germline. The CDR3 bases are TGTGCCAGCAGTTACTCCAACGGCGAGCACTACTTC. Its protein product is CASSYSNGEHYF.

In this sample, this clonotype turned up many times. The chain employs TRBV13 and TRBJ2-3, with 10 bases lining up with TRBD1. The germline V gene has CDR1 PRHDT and CDR2 FYEKMQ (reference sequence). This CDR3 has 17 residues. J lost 2 bases, V lost 5 bases, and 10 bases had no gene match. CDR3 sequence: CASSRTPGQGITDTQYF. CDR3 coding DNA: TGTGCCAGCAGCCGTACCCCGGGACAGGGGATCACAGATACGCAGTATTTT.

The chain couples TRBV27 to TRBJ2-5; TRBD1 matches 7 bases. The CDR3 is 15 residues long. Unmatched junction bases numbered 9, after V lost 2 bases and J lost 6 bases. Germline CDR1 and CDR2: MNHEY and SMNVEV (reference sequence). CDR3 sequence: CASSLVYGQVKTQYF. CDR3 nucleotides: TGTGCCAGCAGTTTAGTGTACGGACAGGTAAAGACCCAGTACTTC.

Many counts were recorded for this clonotype. V is TRBV12-3 or TRBV12-4 and J is TRBJ1-6; D uncertain. The CDR3 has 15 amino acids. V was pared by 5 bases and J by 7 bases, with 15 bases between. The CDR3 loop is CASSHSRVGNSPLHF. Written as DNA, the CDR3 is TGTGCCAGCAGTCACTCTCGGGTGGGGAATTCACCCCTCCACTTT.

This clonotype was observed many times. The chain links TRBV11-3 to TRBJ2-1, with TRBD2 identical over 8 bases. Per the germline V gene, CDR1 is SGHNT and CDR2 is YENEEA. V shed 5 bases and J 3 bases; nucleotides not matched to a gene: 6. CDR3 length: 15 residues. DNA for the CDR3: TGTGCCAGCAGCATCGGAGCGGGAGACTACAATGAGCAGTTCTTC. Translation: CASSIGAGDYNEQFF.

CDR3 sequence (DNA): TGTGCCAGCACCGGCTTTCTTAGCACAGATACGCAGTATTTT. Translating it yields CASTGFLSTDTQYF. The rearrangement uses TRBV2 and TRBJ2-3; D is ambiguous. The CDR3 sequence is 14 residues long. CDR1 is SNHLY, CDR2 FYNNEI, per germline. Trimming removed 7 bases at V and 0 bases at J, with 11 bases between.

The sample holds a few counts of this clonotype. V gene TRBV2 combines with J gene TRBJ2-1; 10 bases line up with TRBD1. Germline CDR1 reads SNHLY; CDR2 reads FYNNEI. The CDR3 loop spans 17 amino acids. The V gene end was trimmed by 5 bases and the J gene end by 2 bases; junction bases not matched to a gene: 9. The CDR3 sequence: CASSRDRGKGAYNEQFF. The CDR3 DNA is TGTGCCAGCAGTAGGGACAGGGGAAAGGGGGCCTACAATGAGCAGTTCTTC.

This clonotype was counted only a few times. The chain employs TRBV28 and TRBJ1-2, with a tentative D call TRBD1 (6 bases). Germline loops: CDR1 MDHEN, CDR2 SYDVKM. The CDR3 has 16 amino acids. The V end was cut by 6 bases, the J end by 4 bases, with 21 bases between. CDR3 nucleotides: TGTGCCAGCAGCAAAATTACAGGGCGCGGCCGCTATGGCTACACCTTC. Translating gives CASSKITGRGRYGYTF.

The table lists this clonotype with a few counts. The rearrangement uses TRBV7-9 and TRBJ2-1; D possibly corresponds to TRBD1 (5 bases). Trimming took off 5 bases at V and 7 bases at J, with 18 bases between the two ends. Germline values: CDR1 SEHNR, CDR2 FQNEAQ (reference sequence). CDR3 length equals 15 residues. The CDR3 bases are TGTGCCAGCAGCGACCCCCAGGGTCGGATGAATGAGCAGTTCTTC. Protein: CASSDPQGRMNEQFF. The variable domain in full, with the rest retrieved from reference TRBV7-9 and TRBJ2-1, is DTGVSQNPRHKITKRGQNVTFRCDPISEHNRLYWYRQTLGQGPEFLTYFQNEAQLEKSRLLSDRFSAERPKGSFSTLEIQRTEQGDSAMYLCASSDPQGRMNEQFFGPGTRLTVL.

This clonotype was seen a few times. V gene TRBV29-1 combines with J gene TRBJ1-2; D is perhaps TRBD1 (6 bases). Trimming took 6 bases from V and 3 from J, leaving 8 bases between them. The CDR3 has 11 amino acids. CDR1 and CDR2 (germline): SQVTM, ANQGSEA. The CDR3 here is CSVDSYYGYTF. The CDR3 DNA reads TGCAGCGTGGACAGCTACTATGGCTACACCTTC.

This clonotype appeared many times. The J gene is TRBJ2-2, the V gene TRBV5-1; D gene unclear. Trimming cost V 4 bases and J 6 bases, with 10 bases left between them. The CDR3 is made up of 13 amino acids. Germline CDR1 and CDR2: SGHRS and YFSETQ. CDR3 DNA sequence: TGCGCCAGCAGCCCCCTTCTAGCCGGGGAGCTGTTTTTT. Translating it yields CASSPLLAGELFF.

This clonotype was seen a few times. This chain uses TRBV28 with TRBJ1-4; 7 bases are a match to TRBD1. The trim removed 3 bases at V and 3 bases at J, leaving 4 bases unmatched. CDR3 length equals 15 residues. In germline, CDR1 is MDHEN, CDR2 SYDVKM. CDR3 nucleotide sequence: TGTGCCAGCAGTTTTTTAGGACAGGCTAATGAAAAACTGTTTTTT. Translated, it gives CASSFLGQANEKLFF.

This clonotype was detected ten times or more. The CDR3 spells CASTTGSTGYEQYF. In DNA, the CDR3 is TGTGCCAGTACGACCGGCTCTACAGGGTACGAGCAGTACTTC. This chain links TRBV28 with TRBJ2-7, with D possibly being TRBD1 (6 bases). V gave up 9 bases and J gave up 4 bases, with 19 bases separating them. Germline CDR1 is MDHEN and CDR2 is SYDVKM. The CDR3 sequence is 14 residues long.

The table lists this clonotype with many counts. V and J are TRBV12-5 and TRBJ2-1; 9 bases agree with TRBD2. CDR3 length: 15 residues. V dropped 1 base and J dropped 9; count of bases not matched to a gene: 7. CDR1 is LGHNT and CDR2 is FRNRAP in the germline V gene. CDR3 region: CASGLAIAGVTEQFF. CDR3 DNA: TGTGCTAGTGGTTTGGCCATAGCGGGAGTCACTGAGCAGTTCTTC.

The V and J genes are TRBV5-6 and TRBJ2-7; 11 bases are shared with TRBD2. The CDR3 runs 15 residues. The germline V gene encodes CDR1 SGHDT and CDR2 YYEEEE. Germline trimming cut 4 bases from V and 5 bases from J; bases unmatched to any gene: 8. The CDR3 loop is CASSPLAGVTNEQYF. The CDR3 nucleotides read TGTGCCAGCAGCCCACTAGCGGGAGTAACGAACGAGCAGTACTTC.

This clonotype was recorded many times. The V and J genes are TRBV11-3 and TRBJ2-1; the D gene is possibly TRBD2 (6 bases). Trimming pared 0 bases from V and 2 bases from J, leaving 8 bases between. This CDR3 spans 15 amino acids. Germline values: CDR1 SGHNT, CDR2 YENEEA. DNA of the CDR3: TGTGCCAGCAGCTTAGATGGACTAACCTACAATGAGCAGTTCTTC. Protein sequence: CASSLDGLTYNEQFF.

This clonotype was counted at least ten times. The chain has TRBV6-2 or TRBV6-3 and TRBJ2-7; weak D call: TRBD1 (6 bases). Germline values: CDR1 MNHEY, CDR2 SVGEGT. The V end was cut by 3 bases, the J end by 0 bases, with 12 bases between. This CDR3 comprises 15 residues. In DNA form, the CDR3 reads TGTGCCAGCAGTTATACGGACAGTCCCTCCTACGAGCAGTACTTC. This encodes CASSYTDSPSYEQYF.

This clonotype was recorded once. This rearrangement joins TRBV20-1 to TRBJ2-1; 9 nucleotides agree with TRBD2. From germline, CDR1 is DFQATT and CDR2 SNEGSKA (reference sequence). The ends lost 3 bases at V and 1 base at J; junction bases unmatched: 4. This CDR3 contains 15 residues. The CDR3 loop is CSASSSGGSYNEQFF. The CDR3 coding sequence is TGCAGTGCTAGTAGTAGCGGGGGATCCTACAATGAGCAGTTCTTC.

This clonotype has ten or more counts. The chain joins TRBV6-1 to TRBJ2-7; 10 bases line up with TRBD1. Germline V gene data show CDR1 as MNHNS and CDR2 as SASEGT. The ends lost 1 base at V and 7 bases at J; junction bases unmatched: 4. CDR3 length equals 14 residues. The CDR3 sequence: CASSEGQGAGEQYF. The CDR3 DNA sequence: TGTGCCAGCAGTGAAGGACAGGGGGCAGGGGAGCAGTACTTC.

This clonotype was observed at least ten times. This chain links TRBV30 with TRBJ2-7; the D gene is possibly TRBD2 (6 bases). Germline CDR1 reads GTSNPN; CDR2 reads SVGIG (reference sequence). The CDR3 has 16 amino acids. V lost 4 bases, J lost 1 base, and 20 bases lay in between. The CDR3 DNA follows: TGTGCCTGGACTCATGTGCGAGCGGGCGGTTCCTACGAGCAGTACTTC. Translating gives CAWTHVRAGGSYEQYF.

This clonotype was seen a handful of times. The V and J genes are TRBV28 and TRBJ1-2, with TRBD1 matching over 8 bases. With V trimmed by 6 bases and J by 4 bases, 7 bases remained unmatched. CDR3 length: 14 residues. Germline CDR1 is MDHEN and CDR2 is SYDVKM. CDR3 sequence (DNA): TGTGCCAGCAGCCGGACAGGGAGAGGCTATGGCTACACCTTC. The encoded protein is CASSRTGRGYGYTF.

This clonotype was found many times. The chain is built from TRBV28 and TRBJ2-7; TRBD1 might be the D (5 bases). Deletions cut 6 bases from V and 6 bases from J, with 21 bases between. Germline CDR1 reads MDHEN; CDR2 reads SYDVKM. The CDR3 is 15 residues long. The CDR3 spells CASSPLTVPRGEQYF. CDR3 DNA: TGTGCCAGCAGCCCACTGACAGTCCCTCGCGGCGAGCAGTACTTC.

This chain connects TRBV5-1 to TRBJ2-4; possibly TRBD2 for D (5 bases). The CDR3 runs 14 residues. Trimming removed 2 bases from V and 8 bases from J, with 14 bases in between. Germline CDR1 SGHRS, CDR2 YFSETQ. CDR3 sequence: CASSFVDSQDIQYF. The CDR3 region has the DNA TGCGCCAGCAGCTTTGTGGACTCCCAGGACATTCAGTACTTC.

At least ten counts were recorded for this clonotype. The rearrangement uses TRBV27 and TRBJ2-3; D is ambiguous. Germline V gene lookup returns CDR1 MNHEY and CDR2 SMNVEV (reference sequence). The ends were cut back, 3 bases at V and 1 base at J, with 11 bases in the middle. The CDR3 covers 15 residues. CDR3 DNA sequence: TGTGCCAGCAGTTTCACCGCGTTCGGCACAGATACGCAGTATTTT. Protein sequence: CASSFTAFGTDTQYF.

This clonotype was detected many times. J is TRBJ1-5 and V is TRBV9; D is uncertain. V lost 2 bases and J lost 2, with 11 bases in between. CDR1 SGDLS and CDR2 YYNGEE come from the germline V gene. This CDR3 contains 15 residues. The CDR3: CASSVGFGGNQPQHF. CDR3 DNA: TGTGCCAGCAGCGTGGGCTTTGGCGGCAATCAGCCCCAGCATTTT.